The entry below describes one TCR beta chain. The data derive from a study of blood T cell repertoires in COVID-19. Study at large: Acute and convalescent COVID-19 samples came from the United States, Italy and Spain.

Germline assignment: CDR1 SGHTA and CDR2 FQGNSA. The CDR3 sequence is 13 residues long. Trimming cost V 5 bases and J 6 bases; bases outside gene matches: 5. Profiling relied on immunoSEQ multiplex PCR, and the TCRdb table lists in-frame clones only, not all of them. The profile shows about 120,000 clones, 65% to 90% of them singletons. The sequencing sample was made of peripheral blood. The V gene is TRBV7-2, the J gene TRBJ1-1; 8 nucleotides line up with TRBD1. The origin of this receptor is a man at least 80 years old with active or convalescent COVID-19. The CDR3 DNA follows: TGTGCCAGCAGCCCAAGACAGGGGTCTGAAGCTTTCTTT. It yields the protein CASSPRQGSEAFF.